This TCR beta chain originates from a study of blood T cells in healthy people across ages. Study background: Through template switching, about one barcoded beta molecule was captured per two T cells, as measured in model experiments. Notes on the study in general: Older age went with lower TCR beta diversity per million T cells, in a roughly linear way.

Total RNA extracted from each sample amounted to at least 5.5 micrograms. The CDR3 is made up of 15 amino acids. Trimming cost V 4 bases and J 6 bases, with 16 bases left between them. Germline CDR1 is SGHNT and CDR2 is YENEEA. As for this clonotype: As yet, its antigen is unknown.

The use of a sample-barcoded 5' primer and a J-beta primer mix characterized a second PCR of roughly 6 to 11 cycles. Each cDNA molecule, via a template-switch adaptor with 12 random nucleotides, was tagged. In TCRdb, the 5' RACE reads were re-called with MiXCR into one record per CDR3 protein. The data contain around 900,000 distinct CDR3 sequences, 29% of them singletons. The origin of this receptor is a woman of 80 years or more in good health. The sample was blood. V gene TRBV11-3 combines with J gene TRBJ2-1; tentative D call: TRBD1 (5 bases). The CDR3 sequence is CASSWGEIPGNEQFF. DNA for the CDR3: TGTGCCAGCAGCTGGGGCGAAATTCCTGGCAATGAGCAGTTCTTC. The variable domain in full, with the rest retrieved from reference TRBV11-3 and TRBJ2-1, is EAGVVQSPRYKIIEKKQPVAFWCNPISGHNTLYWYLQNLGQGPELLIRYENEEAVDDSQLPKDRFSAERLKGVDSTLKIQPAELGDSAVYLCASSWGEIPGNEQFFGPGTRLTVL.